This TCR beta chain was observed in a study of T cell clones after liver transplantation. Whole-study context: Post-transplant blood was tracked for graft-donor-reactive T cell clones identified in a pre-transplant mixed lymphocyte reaction.

Thawed unstimulated PBMCs were FACS-sorted by CD3, CD4 and CD8 into two populations. The CDR3 is made up of 13 amino acids. CDR1 MNHEY and CDR2 SMNVEV come from the germline V gene (reference sequence). Trimming removed 6 bases at V and 3 bases at J, with 12 bases between. In this sample, this clone turned up once. Produced via immunoSEQ multiplex PCR; TCRdb's table is partial and in-frame only. The sample contains about 7,900 clones, 80% of which appear only once. This receptor was taken from a human donor who received a liver transplant. The sample in question was CD8+ T cells from blood, obtained before liver transplant. The chain uses TRBV27 and TRBJ2-7; the D gene is possibly TRBD1 (6 bases). Here the CDR3 reads CASSSGVNYEQYF. CDR3 coding DNA: TGTGCCAGCAGCTCAGGGGTTAACTACGAGCAGTACTTC.